The 15 T cell receptor beta chains below were found in one sample sequenced in a study of a mutant IDH1 vaccine in newly diagnosed glioma. The protocol was immunoSEQ multiplex PCR, while the TCRdb copy is restricted to in-frame clones and leaves out a portion. Seen here are around 25,000 clones, around 77% observed once, and the top ten hold about 8.2%. Their target antigens are unknown. As to time point: week 11, during vaccination. Each dose of the vaccine consisted of 300 ug of mutant IDH1 20-mer peptide, with topical imiquimod. The specimen comprised PBMCs, sampled from a glioma patient whose treatment included an IDH1 peptide vaccine. These receptors all stem from a woman between 18 and 30 years old with glioma.

This chain uses TRBV10-3 with TRBJ2-7; D gene unclear. CDR3 length: 12 residues. Trimming took off 7 bases at V and 2 bases at J, with 9 bases between the two ends. Per the germline V gene, CDR1 is ENHRY and CDR2 is SYGVKD. CDR3 sequence (DNA): TGTGCCATCATTACTGGAACCTACGAGCAGTACTTC. Its protein is CAIITGTYEQYF.

This clone was found a few times. This sequence joins TRBV18 and TRBJ1-1, with 7 positions matching TRBD1. The length of the CDR3 is 15 residues. Germline CDR1 KGHSH, CDR2 LQKENI. V shed 0 bases, J shed 7 bases, and the junction held 8 bases outside the gene matches. The CDR3: CASSPPRTGPYEAFF. The DNA for the CDR3 is TGTGCCAGCTCACCACCCAGGACAGGTCCTTATGAAGCTTTCTTT.

This sequence joins TRBV7-2 and TRBJ2-5, with TRBD1 matching 7 bases. The CDR3 runs 17 residues. The junction had 19 bases not matched to a gene; V was cut back by 5 bases and J by 7 bases. CDR1 and CDR2 (germline): SGHTA, FQGNSA. CDR3 region: CASSPVPSRQGVSTQYF. CDR3 coding DNA: TGTGCCAGCAGCCCGGTCCCTTCGAGACAGGGCGTTTCGACCCAGTACTTC.

This chain connects TRBV5-1 to TRBJ2-5, with TRBD1 matching 7 bases. The J segment lost 4 bases and the V segment lost 0 bases, leaving 6 bases of the junction unmatched. The length of the CDR3 is 15 residues. In germline, CDR1 is SGHRS, CDR2 YFSETQ. The CDR3 sequence: CASSLARQGRETQYF. CDR3 nucleotides: TGCGCCAGCAGCTTGGCCCGACAGGGTCGAGAGACCCAGTACTTC.

The genes are TRBV7-8 and TRBJ2-1, with 8 bases fitting TRBD2. The CDR3 loop spans 15 amino acids. The germline gives CDR1 SGHVS, CDR2 FQNEAQ. V lost 5 bases, J lost 4 bases, and 7 bases stayed unmatched. DNA for the CDR3: TGTGCCAGCAGCCAGGCCGGGGGGGGATACAATGAGCAGTTCTTC. Amino acid sequence: CASSQAGGGYNEQFF.

The genes are TRBV7-6 and TRBJ1-3, with a tentative D call TRBD1 (5 bases). V shed 4 bases and J shed 0 bases, with 10 bases lying between them. This CDR3 comprises 15 residues. Germline V gives CDR1 SGHVS, CDR2 FNYEAQ. The CDR3: CASSSGPNSGNTIYF. In nucleotides, the CDR3 is TGTGCCAGCAGCTCGGGGCCTAACTCTGGAAACACCATATATTTT. Using reference TRBV7-6 and TRBJ1-3 for the parts outside the CDR3, the full variable domain is GAGVSQSPRYKVTKRGQDVALRCDPISGHVSLYWYRQALGQGPEFLTYFNYEAQQDKSGLPNDRFSAERPEGSISTLTIQRTEQRDSAMYRCASSSGPNSGNTIYFGEGSWLTVV.

The genes are TRBV19 and TRBJ1-1; unclear D gene. The germline CDR1 and CDR2 sequences are LNHDA and SQIVND (reference sequence). The CDR3 runs to 14 residues. V lost 4 bases and J 3 bases, leaving 12 bases between the germline ends. In nucleotides, the CDR3 is TGTGCCAGTAGTAAACCACACCCCTACACTGAAGCTTTCTTT. Protein product: CASSKPHPYTEAFF.

The chain has TRBV7-8 and TRBJ1-5; TRBD1 aligns across 7 bases. Losses at the gene ends were 3 bases for V and 6 bases for J; bases not matched to a gene: 11. There are 16 residues in the CDR3. Germline CDR1 is SGHVS and CDR2 is FQNEAQ. CDR3 sequence (DNA): TGTGCCAGCAGCTTTACAGGGGCGGGAGGACGTCAGCCCCAGCATTTT. It specifies CASSFTGAGGRQPQHF.

The J gene is TRBJ2-7, the V gene TRBV6-1; possibly TRBD1 for D (6 bases). V was pared by 7 bases and J by 3 bases, with 13 bases between. Germline lookup yields CDR1 MNHNS and CDR2 SASEGT. CDR3 length equals 13 residues. In DNA form, the CDR3 reads TGTGCCAGCAAAACAGGGATTTTCTACGAGCAGTACTTC. Its translation: CASKTGIFYEQYF.

The chain employs TRBV13 and TRBJ2-1; 8 bases are shared with TRBD1. The germline V gene encodes CDR1 PRHDT and CDR2 FYEKMQ (reference sequence). The CDR3 covers 15 residues. J gave up 9 bases and V 5 bases, and 12 bases lay outside the gene matches. In DNA form, the CDR3 reads TGTGCCAGCAGCCCACGGGACAGGTGGTTTGGTGAGCAGTTCTTC. Encoded protein: CASSPRDRWFGEQFF. Drawing the rest from reference TRBV13 and TRBJ2-1, the complete variable domain is AAGVIQSPRHLIKEKRETATLKCYPIPRHDTVYWYQQGPGQDPQFLISFYEKMQSDKGSIPDRFSAQQFSDYHSELNMSSLELGDSALYFCASSPRDRWFGEQFFGPGTRLTVL.

This chain joins TRBV7-8 and TRBJ1-2; D ambiguous. There are 15 residues in the CDR3. Trimming stripped 4 bases from V and 4 bases from J, with 16 bases between. CDR1 and CDR2 (germline): SGHVS, FQNEAQ. CDR3 loop: CASSSPDRSGYGYTF. In nucleotides, the CDR3 is TGTGCCAGCAGCTCACCAGACCGCAGCGGCTATGGCTACACCTTC.

The rearrangement joins TRBV15 to TRBJ2-7; no reliable D call. CDR1 and CDR2 from the germline V gene are LNHNV and YYDKDF (reference sequence). The CDR3 has 15 residues. V was shortened by 0 bases and J by 2 bases, with 11 bases between the two germline ends. CDR3 in amino acids: CATSREGHPTYEQYF. The CDR3 coding sequence is TGTGCCACCAGCAGAGAAGGGCACCCCACCTACGAGCAGTACTTC.

The count of this clone is one. This rearrangement joins TRBV5-6 to TRBJ2-1; tentatively, D is TRBD2 (6 bases). CDR1 and CDR2 from the germline V gene are SGHDT and YYEEEE. This CDR3 is 13 amino acids long. Trimming cost V 3 bases and J 13 bases, with 17 bases left between them. This CDR3 is CASSSGGDQPQFF. The CDR3 bases are TGTGCCAGCAGCTCGGGCGGGGATCAACCCCAGTTCTTC.

The rearrangement uses TRBV29-1 and TRBJ2-7; 11 bases fit TRBD1. The trim removed 5 bases at V and 0 bases at J, leaving 9 bases unmatched. Germline CDR1 reads SQVTM; CDR2 reads ANQGSEA. The CDR3 totals 16 residues. CDR3 in DNA: TGCAGCGTTCGAGGACAGGGGGCAAAAAGCTCCTACGAGCAGTACTTC. Translating gives CSVRGQGAKSSYEQYF.

The chain joins TRBV2 to TRBJ2-7; 11 positions agree with TRBD1. After removal of 8 bases from V and 5 bases from J, the junction contained 11 bases not matched to a gene. This CDR3 is built from 15 residues. Per the germline V gene, CDR1 is SNHLY and CDR2 is FYNNEI. The CDR3: CASLRSRTGGHEQYF. The CDR3 DNA sequence: TGTGCCAGCTTACGTTCCCGGACAGGGGGCCACGAGCAGTACTTC. Drawing the rest from reference TRBV2 and TRBJ2-7, the complete variable domain is EPEVTQTPSHQVTQMGQEVILRCVPISNHLYFYWYRQILGQKVEFLVSFYNNEISEKSEIFDDQFSVERPDGSNFTLKIRSTKLEDSAMYFCASLRSRTGGHEQYFGPGTRLTVT.